This TCR beta chain was recovered during a study of PD-L1 blockade in urothelial cancer. Study overall: After treatment start, blood was analyzed at 3 weeks (second dose) and at 6 weeks.

The V gene end was trimmed by 5 bases and the J gene end by 3 bases; junction bases not matched to a gene: 4. CDR3 length: 14 amino acids. Germline values: CDR1 MDHEN, CDR2 SYDVKM. Profiling relied on immunoSEQ multiplex PCR, and the TCRdb table lists in-frame clones only, not all of them. The table records some 80,000 clones, 87% of them present only once. The sample in question was PBMCs, obtained around atezolizumab (anti-PD-L1) treatment. This receptor was obtained from a woman aged 70-85 years with urothelial cancer. The V call is TRBV28, the J call TRBJ2-7; 10 bases match TRBD1. The CDR3 here is CASSIRDRGYEQYF. The CDR3 bases are TGTGCCAGCAGTATACGGGACAGGGGCTACGAGCAGTACTTC.